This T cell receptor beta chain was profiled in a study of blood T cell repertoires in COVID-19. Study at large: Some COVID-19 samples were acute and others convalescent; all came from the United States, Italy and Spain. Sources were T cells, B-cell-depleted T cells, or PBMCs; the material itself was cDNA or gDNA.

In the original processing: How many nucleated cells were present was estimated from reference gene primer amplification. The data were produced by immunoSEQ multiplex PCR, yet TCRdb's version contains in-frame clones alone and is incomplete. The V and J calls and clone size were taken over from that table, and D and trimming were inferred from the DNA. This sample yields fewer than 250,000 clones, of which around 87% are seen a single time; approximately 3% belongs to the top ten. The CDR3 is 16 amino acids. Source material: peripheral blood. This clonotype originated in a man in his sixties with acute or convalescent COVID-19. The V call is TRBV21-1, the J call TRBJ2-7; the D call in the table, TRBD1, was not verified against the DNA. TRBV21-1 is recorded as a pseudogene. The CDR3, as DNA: TGTGCCAGCAGCAAATCCTGGGACAGGGGGCTCTACGAGCAGTACTTC. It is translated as CASSKSWDRGLYEQYF.